A selection of T cell receptor beta chains follows, all from one sample in a study of T-cell memory formation after mild COVID-19. TCRdb ran MiXCR on the 5' RACE reads and lists one entry per CDR3 protein. The sample has nearly 350,000 distinct CDR3 sequences; about an eighth are singletons. Specimen: PBMCs or a T cell subset sorted from them (not recorded which). The receptors here all came from a man aged 18 to 35 who had mild COVID-19 (a few samples of this study predate the infection). Cell type and time point are not known. The CDR3 runs from the conserved cysteine through the conserved F or W. The order of the fields is J gene, V gene, D gene, clone size, CDR3 protein, CDR3 DNA. D genes are given only for firm matches. Size tells how often a clone was seen (once, few, many) or the class of an expanded clone, and some rows leave it out.

>TRBJ2-3|TRBV5-1|.|few
CASRVQTSTDTQYF
TGCGCCAGCAGAGTCCAGACCAGCACAGATACGCAGTATTTT
>TRBJ1-1|TRBV28|.|.
CAAGLKWGTEAFF
TGTGCCGCCGGGCTCAAATGGGGCACTGAAGCTTTCTTT
>TRBJ2-2|TRBV6-5|.|few
CASSYRSPGGNTGELFF
TGTGCCAGCAGTTACCGATCACCCGGGGGAAACACCGGGGAGCTGTTTTTT
>TRBJ1-2|TRBV3-1|TRBD1|few
CASSQRVQGAYGYTF
TGTGCCAGCAGCCAAAGGGTACAGGGGGCCTATGGCTACACCTTC
>TRBJ1-1|TRBV29-1|.|.
CSVDFWEGTEAFF
TGCAGCGTTGATTTTTGGGAAGGCACTGAAGCTTTCTTT
>TRBJ2-2|TRBV7-3|.|few
CASSLRGAGGFGELFF
TGTGCCAGCAGCCTCAGGGGGGCAGGAGGATTCGGGGAGCTGTTTTTT
>TRBJ2-5|TRBV10-3|TRBD2|.
CAISETLAGAQETQYF
TGTGCCATCAGTGAGACACTAGCGGGGGCACAAGAGACCCAGTACTTC
>TRBJ2-5|TRBV7-2|.|many
CASSPSRAGETQYF
TGTGCCAGCAGCCCGTCCCGGGCTGGAGAGACCCAGTACTTC
>TRBJ1-1|TRBV7-9|.|.
CASSLGGRGLDTEAFF
TGTGCCAGCAGCTTAGGGGGCAGGGGTTTGGACACTGAAGCTTTCTTT
>TRBJ2-7|TRBV20-1|.|.
CSARDRWRTYEQYF
TGCAGTGCTAGAGATAGGTGGCGGACCTACGAGCAGTACTTC
>TRBJ2-7|TRBV7-2|TRBD2|.
CASDPSGGAPYEQYF
TGTGCCAGTGACCCTAGCGGGGGGGCCCCCTACGAGCAGTACTTC
>TRBJ1-1|TRBV7-9|.|few
CASSLGRGAHTEAFF
TGTGCCAGCAGCTTAGGGCGAGGGGCGCACACTGAAGCTTTCTTT
>TRBJ1-5|TRBV7-4|.|few
CASSFRGNWGNQPQHF
TGTGCCAGCAGCTTCCGGGGGAATTGGGGCAATCAGCCCCAGCATTTT
>TRBJ1-1|TRBV27|TRBD1|.
CASGRTGTEAFF
TGTGCCAGCGGACGGACAGGGACTGAAGCTTTCTTT
>TRBJ2-3|TRBV12-3/TRBV12-4|TRBD2|many
CASTLATSAADTQYF
TGTGCCAGCACCTTAGCGACTAGCGCCGCAGATACGCAGTATTTT
>TRBJ1-1|TRBV5-1|TRBD1|.
CASSQPDRGGTEAFF
TGCGCCAGCAGCCAGCCCGACAGGGGGGGCACTGAAGCTTTCTTT
>TRBJ1-1|TRBV12-3/TRBV12-4|.|many
CASSYRTEAFF
TGTGCCAGCAGTTATAGGACTGAAGCTTTCTTT
>TRBJ2-1|TRBV7-3|TRBD1|.
CASSGGQGSYNEQFF
TGTGCCAGCAGCGGTGGACAGGGATCCTACAATGAGCAGTTCTTC
>TRBJ2-5|TRBV5-1|.|few
CATILYEILLGKTQYF
TGTGCCACCATCCTCTATGAGATCTTGCTAGGGAAGACCCAGTACTTC
>TRBJ1-3|TRBV15|.|few
CATSRPVTTSGNTIYF
TGTGCCACCAGCAGGCCAGTTACGACCTCTGGAAACACCATATATTTT
>TRBJ2-5|TRBV7-2|.|few
CASSTPWRGETQYF
TGTGCCAGCAGCACCCCCTGGAGAGGAGAGACCCAGTACTTC
>TRBJ2-1|TRBV29-1|.|.
CSVVTRDTNEQFF
TGCAGCGTCGTTACGAGGGACACCAATGAGCAGTTCTTC
>TRBJ2-1|TRBV6-4|TRBD1|many
CASSRSGQANDEQFF
TGTGCCAGCAGTCGCTCGGGACAGGCAAACGATGAGCAGTTCTTC
>TRBJ2-2|TRBV11-2|.|few
CASSLNSGARTGELFF
TGTGCCAGCAGCTTAAACTCGGGGGCCCGGACCGGGGAGCTGTTTTTT
>TRBJ2-2|TRBV28|.|few
CASSFAGATGELFF
TGTGCCAGCAGTTTTGCGGGGGCAACCGGGGAGCTGTTTTTT
>TRBJ2-7|TRBV6-1|.|.
CASTPNAGDSYEQYF
TGTGCCAGCACCCCGAATGCAGGGGACTCCTACGAGCAGTACTTC
>TRBJ1-1|TRBV28|.|.
CASILQGTEAFF
TGTGCCAGCATTCTACAGGGCACTGAAGCTTTCTTT
>TRBJ1-5|TRBV4-1|.|few
CASSQAGQLNNQPQHF
TGCGCCAGCAGCCAAGCAGGACAGCTTAACAATCAGCCCCAGCATTTT
>TRBJ1-4|TRBV29-1|.|.
CSRRVSNEKLFF
TGCAGCCGGCGGGTCTCGAATGAAAAACTGTTTTTT
>TRBJ1-5|TRBV4-3|.|.
CASGETTASTQPQHF
TGCGCCAGCGGCGAGACAACCGCCTCTACTCAGCCCCAGCATTTT
>TRBJ2-1|TRBV2|.|.
CASRIQTRPFF
TGTGCCAGCAGAATTCAGACTAGACCGTTCTTC
>TRBJ1-5|TRBV6-5|.|many
CASSYSNVRGFNQPQHF
TGTGCCAGCAGTTACTCGAACGTCAGGGGATTCAATCAGCCCCAGCATTTT
>TRBJ2-1|TRBV6-2/TRBV6-3|TRBD1|.
CASSDRGSYNEQFF
TGTGCCAGCAGCGACAGGGGGTCCTACAATGAGCAGTTCTTC
>TRBJ2-7|TRBV7-2|.|.
CASSLEFQQYF
TGTGCCAGCAGCTTAGAGTTCCAGCAGTACTTC
>TRBJ1-2|TRBV6-5|.|few
CASSYSSRGYGYTF
TGTGCCAGCAGTTACTCATCCAGGGGCTATGGCTACACCTTC
>TRBJ1-3|TRBV5-1|.|.
CASSLTPSSGNTIYF
TGCGCCAGCAGCTTGACACCTAGCTCTGGAAACACCATATATTTT
>TRBJ2-2|TRBV10-3|.|.
CAISEGRQNTGELFF
TGTGCCATCAGTGAAGGGCGGCAGAACACCGGGGAGCTGTTTTTT
>TRBJ2-7|TRBV7-2|TRBD1|.
CASSFRGQGWYEQYF
TGTGCCAGCAGTTTCCGGGGACAGGGGTGGTACGAGCAGTACTTC
>TRBJ2-4|TRBV6-2/TRBV6-3|TRBD2|many
CASSGTSGEGDIQYF
TGTGCCAGCAGTGGGACTAGCGGGGAAGGGGACATTCAGTACTTC
>TRBJ1-4|TRBV15|TRBD1|few
CATSLSTGIATNEKLFF
TGTGCCACCAGCCTCTCGACAGGGATAGCAACTAATGAAAAACTGTTTTTT
>TRBJ2-3|TRBV27|TRBD1|.
CASSFRTGYSQYF
TGTGCCAGCAGTTTTAGGACAGGGTACTCGCAGTATTTT
>TRBJ1-6|TRBV29-1|TRBD1|.
CSVSLGQGGSSPLHF
TGCAGCGTCTCCCTCGGACAGGGTGGTAGTTCACCCCTCCACTTT
>TRBJ1-1|TRBV7-6|.|many
CASSLAQGKLAEAFF
TGTGCCAGCAGCTTAGCTCAGGGGAAGCTCGCTGAAGCTTTCTTT
>TRBJ1-2|TRBV20-1|.|many
CSAPRGARGGYTF
TGCAGTGCGCCCCGGGGGGCTCGGGGTGGCTACACCTTC
>TRBJ2-6|TRBV6-5|.|.
CASSYSGFLPSGANVLTF
TGTGCCAGCAGTTACAGTGGGTTTCTCCCCTCTGGGGCCAACGTCCTGACTTTC
>TRBJ2-2|TRBV19|.|.
CASIKDGGFTGELFF
TGTGCCAGTATAAAGGACGGAGGCTTCACCGGGGAGCTGTTTTTT
>TRBJ2-3|TRBV11-2|.|few
CASSWAGSDTQYF
TGTGCCAGCAGCTGGGCGGGCTCCGATACGCAGTATTTT
>TRBJ1-1|TRBV15|.|few
CATSPSGDSFMNTEAFF
TGTGCCACCAGCCCTTCGGGGGATTCCTTTATGAACACTGAAGCTTTCTTT
>TRBJ2-5|TRBV2|TRBD1|few
CASSQQGAEETQYF
TGTGCCAGCAGTCAACAGGGGGCGGAAGAGACCCAGTACTTC
>TRBJ2-3|TRBV4-2|TRBD2|many
CASSQDSGGADTQYF
TGTGCCAGCAGCCAAGATAGCGGGGGGGCAGATACGCAGTATTTT
>TRBJ2-1|TRBV18|.|.
CASSPGHPYNEQFF
TGTGCCAGCTCACCGGGGCACCCCTACAATGAGCAGTTCTTC
>TRBJ2-3|TRBV7-3|TRBD1|.
CASSLNTGVSTDTQYF
TGTGCCAGCAGCTTAAATACAGGGGTGAGCACAGATACGCAGTATTTT
>TRBJ2-3|TRBV3-1|TRBD2|many
CASSQKGLAGGLRTDTQYF
TGTGCCAGCAGCCAAAAGGGACTAGCGGGGGGCCTTCGAACAGATACGCAGTATTTT
>TRBJ2-7|TRBV6-2/TRBV6-3|.|few
CASSRSGAPSYEQYF
TGTGCCAGCAGTAGGTCGGGGGCCCCCTCCTACGAGCAGTACTTC
>TRBJ1-5|TRBV3-1|.|.
CASSPARDQPQHF
TGTGCCAGCAGCCCAGCCAGGGATCAGCCCCAGCATTTT